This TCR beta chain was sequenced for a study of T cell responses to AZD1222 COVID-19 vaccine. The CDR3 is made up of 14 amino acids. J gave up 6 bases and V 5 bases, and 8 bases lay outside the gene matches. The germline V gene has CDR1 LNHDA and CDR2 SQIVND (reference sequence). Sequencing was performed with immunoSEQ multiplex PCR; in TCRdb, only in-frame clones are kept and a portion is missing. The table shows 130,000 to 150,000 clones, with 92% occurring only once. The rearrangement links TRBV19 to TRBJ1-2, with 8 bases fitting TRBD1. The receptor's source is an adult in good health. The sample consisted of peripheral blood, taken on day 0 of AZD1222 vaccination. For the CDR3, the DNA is TGTGCCAGTAGTGGTAAACAGGGGGTGGATGGCTACACCTTC. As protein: CASSGKQGVDGYTF.